This T cell receptor (beta chain) is from a study of blood T cell repertoires in COVID-19. Overall study context: The study drew acute and convalescent COVID-19 samples from the United States, Italy and Spain. In each case, the material was cDNA or gDNA derived from T cells, B-cell-depleted T cells, or PBMCs.

Patients at the Seattle site were enrolled during active infection and followed longitudinally. Authors' methods: Estimation of nucleated cell counts was performed using reference gene primer amplification. Sequenced by immunoSEQ multiplex PCR; TCRdb stores in-frame clones only, minus some. That table furnishes V, J and clone size, whereas the DNA furnished D and trimming. The sample lists over 80,000 clones, approximately 74% seen once, with around 4% in the top ten. CDR1 and CDR2 from the germline V gene are SGHTA and FQGNSA. CDR3 length: 15 residues. Trimming cost V 5 bases and J 4 bases; bases outside gene matches: 7.

Specimen: peripheral blood. This clonotype was obtained from a man between 70 and 80 years old with COVID-19, enrolled during active disease. The V gene is TRBV7-2, the J gene TRBJ2-7; 11 bases align to TRBD1. The CDR3 is CASSPQGTGGYEQYF. Written as DNA, the CDR3 is TGTGCCAGCAGCCCACAGGGGACAGGGGGTTACGAGCAGTACTTC.